This entry lists 19 T cell receptor beta chains sequenced from one sample in a study of control samples from healthy donors and cancer patients. TCRdb's table, derived via immunoSEQ multiplex PCR, lists solely in-frame clones and lacks some. The sample holds about 50,000 clones, over 90% seen once. Input material: PBMCs. All receptors come from a woman aged 50 to 65 with head and neck cancer.

The rearrangement links TRBV9 to TRBJ1-2; D unresolved. V was pared by 0 bases and J by 13 bases, with 16 bases between. The CDR3 sequence is 13 residues long. Per the germline V gene, CDR1 is SGDLS and CDR2 is YYNGEE. CDR3 amino acids: CASSVGENTEITF. The CDR3, as DNA: TGTGCCAGCAGCGTAGGAGAAAACACTGAGATCACCTTC.

As DNA, the CDR3 is TGTGCCACCAGCAGAGACGGGACCTCCTACAATGAGCAGTTCTTC. This translates into CATSRDGTSYNEQFF. The rearrangement joins TRBV15 to TRBJ2-1, with D perhaps TRBD1 or TRBD2 (5 bases each). The CDR3 spans 15 residues. CDR1 is LNHNV and CDR2 is YYDKDF in the germline V gene (reference sequence). Trimming stripped 0 bases from V and 0 bases from J, with 6 bases between.

The rearrangement uses TRBV5-6 and TRBJ1-6, with D uncertain. Germline CDR1 and CDR2: SGHDT and YYEEEE. This CDR3 region has 12 residues. V gave up 1 base and J gave up 18 bases, with 14 bases separating them. CDR3 nucleotides: TGTGCCAGCAGCTTGAGGAAAACAGTCGACCACTTT. The encoded protein is CASSLRKTVDHF.

The chain uses TRBV9 and TRBJ2-6; 9 nucleotides match TRBD1. Germline CDR1 is SGDLS and CDR2 is YYNGEE. This CDR3 is built from 17 residues. The ends lost 0 bases at V and 3 bases at J; junction bases unmatched: 4. CDR3 bases: TGTGCCAGCAGCGTAGTTGGGACAGGGCTTGGGGCCAACGTCCTGACTTTC. This translates into CASSVVGTGLGANVLTF.

This chain joins TRBV19 and TRBJ1-1, with D maybe TRBD1 (5 bases). The CDR3 is 16 residues long. CDR1 is LNHDA and CDR2 is SQIVND in the germline V gene (reference sequence). Trimming pared 2 bases from V and 4 bases from J, leaving 17 bases between. This CDR3 reads CASSISSGFGGTEAFF. CDR3 in DNA: TGTGCCAGTAGTATAAGTTCGGGTTTTGGGGGCACTGAAGCTTTCTTT.

The gene calls are TRBV11-3 and TRBJ2-2; either TRBD1 or TRBD2 may supply D (5 bases each). CDR1 SGHNT and CDR2 YENEEA come from the germline V gene. CDR3 length: 15 amino acids. Trimming took 7 bases from V and 2 from J, leaving 14 bases between them. The DNA for the CDR3 is TGTGCCAGCACCTCCGGGACGGTCAACACCGGGGAGCTGTTTTTT. It is translated as CASTSGTVNTGELFF. Looking up the rest from reference TRBV11-3 and TRBJ2-2 gives the full variable domain: EAGVVQSPRYKIIEKKQPVAFWCNPISGHNTLYWYLQNLGQGPELLIRYENEEAVDDSQLPKDRFSAERLKGVDSTLKIQPAELGDSAVYLCASTSGTVNTGELFFGEGSRLTVL.

This clone occurred a few times. The sample contains more than one DNA sequence encoding this CDR3. The chain is built from TRBV15 and TRBJ2-1; 7 nucleotides match TRBD2. J lost 8 bases, V lost 0 bases, and 1 base had no gene match. CDR3 length: 13 residues. Germline V gives CDR1 LNHNV, CDR2 YYDKDF (reference sequence). This CDR3 reads CATSRDGGDEQFF. As DNA, the CDR3 is TGTGCCACCAGCAGAGATGGGGGGGATGAGCAGTTCTTC.

V gene TRBV7-2 combines with J gene TRBJ2-5, with D perhaps given as TRBD1 or TRBD2 (7 bases each). The germline V and J ends were trimmed by 5 bases and 1 base, with 17 bases remaining between them. The CDR3 contains 16 residues. Looked up from germline, CDR1 is SGHTA and CDR2 is FQGNSA. The CDR3 loop reads CASSLQSGTAQETQYF. CDR3 bases: TGTGCCAGCAGCCTTCAGAGCGGGACAGCCCAAGAGACCCAGTACTTC.

The gene calls are TRBV3-1 (or the pseudogene TRBV3-2) and TRBJ2-7, with 7 bases aligning to TRBD2. J lost 0 bases, V lost 3 bases, and 5 bases had no gene match. Germline V gives CDR1 LGHDT, CDR2 YNNKEL (reference sequence). The CDR3 is 15 residues long. CDR3 protein: CASSQGVAGSYEQYF. The DNA for the CDR3 is TGTGCCAGCAGCCAGGGTGTAGCGGGCTCCTACGAGCAGTACTTC.

This rearrangement joins TRBV30 to TRBJ2-7, with unresolved D. The CDR3 is 12 amino acids. Germline V gene data show CDR1 as GTSNPN and CDR2 as SVGIG (reference sequence). V was clipped by 5 bases and J by 1 base, with 9 bases between them. DNA for the CDR3: TGTGCCTGGGGCAGTAGTTCCTACGAGCAGTACTTC. It translates to CAWGSSSYEQYF.

The chain combines TRBV7-9 with TRBJ2-3; unclear D gene. The CDR3 runs to 13 residues. Trimming stripped 7 bases from V and 6 bases from J, with 14 bases between. CDR1 and CDR2 from the germline V gene are SEHNR and FQNEAQ (reference sequence). CDR3 loop: CASNIERMDTQYF. The CDR3 DNA is TGTGCCAGCAACATTGAACGGATGGATACGCAGTATTTT.

The rearrangement uses TRBV13 and TRBJ1-1, with 7 nucleotides matching TRBD1. Per the germline V gene, CDR1 is PRHDT and CDR2 is FYEKMQ (reference sequence). CDR3 length: 13 amino acids. Trimming took 5 bases from V and 7 from J; bases not matched to a gene: 7. The CDR3 loop reads CASSPVGTDEAFF. CDR3 sequence (DNA): TGTGCCAGCAGCCCGGTGGGGACAGATGAAGCTTTCTTT.

The chain is built from TRBV4-1 and TRBJ2-7, with unresolved D. This CDR3 region has 14 residues. From germline, CDR1 is MGHRA and CDR2 YSYEKL. Between the trimmed V and J ends, which lost 0 bases and 2 bases, there was a span of 8 bases. The DNA of the CDR3 is TGCGCCAGCAGCCAAGAGGAACAAACCTACGAGCAGTACTTC. Translating gives CASSQEEQTYEQYF.

V usage is TRBV28 and J usage is TRBJ2-7; no clear D. V was clipped by 5 bases and J by 1 base, with 9 bases between them. Germline CDR1 is MDHEN and CDR2 is SYDVKM. The CDR3 has 13 amino acids. The CDR3 loop is CASSDTISYEQYF. CDR3 bases: TGTGCCAGCAGTGACACCATTTCCTACGAGCAGTACTTC.

The rearrangement joins TRBV4-1 to TRBJ2-1; D unresolved. CDR1 is MGHRA and CDR2 is YSYEKL in the germline V gene. Trimming pared 0 bases from V and 8 bases from J, leaving 11 bases between. The CDR3 extends over 14 amino acids. The CDR3 coding sequence is TGCGCCAGCAGCCAAGATAACCCGTGGGATGAGCAGTTCTTC. It encodes CASSQDNPWDEQFF.

The chain is built from TRBV3-1 (or the pseudogene TRBV3-2) and TRBJ2-1, with D perhaps TRBD1 or TRBD2 (5 bases each). Germline V lookup: CDR1 LGHDT, CDR2 YNNKEL (reference sequence). Trimming shortened V by 4 bases and J by 8 bases, and 18 bases separated the two germline ends. The CDR3 runs to 15 residues. CDR3 protein: CASSPREGRVDEQFF. The CDR3 nucleotides read TGTGCCAGCAGCCCCCGGGAAGGCAGGGTTGATGAGCAGTTCTTC.

The chain joins TRBV9 to TRBJ2-7, with TRBD2 matching over 9 bases. Germline V CDR1 and CDR2: SGDLS, YYNGEE. V was pared by 3 bases and J by 3 bases, with 4 bases of the junction left unmatched. The CDR3 totals 14 residues. The CDR3: CASSDGTSNYEQYF. CDR3 nucleotides: TGTGCCAGCAGCGACGGGACTAGCAACTACGAGCAGTACTTC.

This chain connects TRBV6-5 to TRBJ1-1; 8 nucleotides match TRBD1. CDR1 is MNHEY and CDR2 is SVGAGI in the germline V gene. V lost 2 bases and J lost 5; bases outside the gene matches: 10. This CDR3 contains 16 residues. The CDR3: CASSYTRQGKVTEAFF. DNA for the CDR3: TGTGCCAGCAGTTACACCCGACAGGGGAAGGTGACTGAAGCTTTCTTT.

The V call is TRBV18, the J call TRBJ2-6; no definite D call. The CDR3 length is 15 residues. The germline gives CDR1 KGHSH, CDR2 LQKENI. V shed 3 bases and J shed 0 bases, with 6 bases lying between them. Here the CDR3 reads CASSPASSGANVLTF. CDR3 in DNA: TGTGCCAGCTCACCGGCTTCCTCTGGGGCCAACGTCCTGACTTTC. The full variable domain, rest sourced from reference TRBV18 and TRBJ2-6, is NAGVMQNPRHLVRRRGQEARLRCSPMKGHSHVYWYRQLPEEGLKFMVYLQKENIIDESGMPKERFSAEFPKEGPSILRIQQVVRGDSAAYFCASSPASSGANVLTFGAGSRLTVL.